Here is one TCR beta chain with its context. Antigen unknown. The data were obtained in a study of shared clonotypes between healthy human individuals. Study results and caveats: Clonotypes that were shared across four donors made up approximately 5% of naive CD4 clonotypes. Generally, naive subsets came out with larger estimated richness than memory subsets.

Some clones are missing from TCRdb's copy, which holds only in-frame ones; the method was immunoSEQ multiplex PCR. The sample carries 1,500,000 or so clones, just under 99% recorded once. The receptor comes from a man aged 25-40 years in good health. Specimen: naive CD4+ T cells sorted from blood. Documented subset: CD45RA+ positively selected.

CDR3 nucleotide sequence: TGTGCCAGCAGCTTAGGGTTGACTAGCCAGAGTGAGACCCAGTACTTC. The encoded protein is CASSLGLTSQSETQYF. J is TRBJ2-5 and V is TRBV7-9; 7 bases line up with TRBD2. CDR1 is SEHNR, CDR2 FQNEAQ, per germline (reference sequence). J lost 5 bases, V lost 1 base, and 10 bases had no gene match. This CDR3 has 16 residues.